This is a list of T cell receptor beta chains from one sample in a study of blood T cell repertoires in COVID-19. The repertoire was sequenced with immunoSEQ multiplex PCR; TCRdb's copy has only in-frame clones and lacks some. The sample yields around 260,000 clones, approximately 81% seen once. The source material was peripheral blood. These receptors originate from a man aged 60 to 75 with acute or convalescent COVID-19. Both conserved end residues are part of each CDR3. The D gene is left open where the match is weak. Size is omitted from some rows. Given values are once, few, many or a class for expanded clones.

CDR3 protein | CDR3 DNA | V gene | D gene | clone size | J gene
CASSPPSRVGYGYTF | TGTGCCAGCTCACCACCCAGCCGGGTGGGCTATGGCTACACCTTC | TRBV18 | - | - | TRBJ1-2
CASSSPGGGNQPQHF | TGTGCCAGCAGCTCTCCCGGAGGCGGTAATCAGCCCCAGCATTTT | TRBV6-6 | - | - | TRBJ1-5
CASSHGGTGYNSPLHF | TGTGCCAGCAGCCACGGGGGAACTGGGTATAATTCACCCCTCCACTTT | TRBV3-1/TRBV3-2 | - | - | TRBJ1-6
CASSFGGANEKLFF | TGTGCCAGCAGCTTCGGGGGGGCTAATGAAAAACTGTTTTTT | TRBV7-9 | - | - | TRBJ1-4
CASSQVNSGGAYEQYF | TGTGCCAGCAGCCAAGTTAATAGCGGGGGGGCCTACGAGCAGTACTTC | TRBV3-1/TRBV3-2 | TRBD2 | - | TRBJ2-7
CASSLGGPNYGYTF | TGTGCCAGCAGCTTAGGGGGGCCTAACTATGGCTACACCTTC | TRBV7-9 | - | few | TRBJ1-2
CVDGFNVLTF | TGCGTCGACGGGTTCAACGTCCTGACTTTC | TRBV10-1 | - | - | TRBJ2-6
CASKVGGDRPLEQYF | TGCGCCAGCAAAGTAGGTGGGGACAGACCCCTCGAGCAGTACTTC | TRBV5-1 | TRBD1 | once | TRBJ2-7
CASSSGQGPVYGANVLTF | TGCGCCAGCAGCTCAGGACAGGGCCCCGTTTATGGGGCCAACGTCCTGACTTTC | TRBV4-1 | TRBD1 | - | TRBJ2-6
CASSYSYPGERGYTF | TGTGCCAGCAGTTACTCGTACCCGGGAGAGCGTGGCTACACCTTC | TRBV6-5 | - | - | TRBJ1-2
CASSFSTPGLGPYEQYF | TGTGCCAGCAGTTTCTCCACACCGGGACTAGGGCCCTACGAGCAGTACTTC | TRBV28 | TRBD2 | - | TRBJ2-7
CASPGGTSPPVGTDTQYF | TGTGCAAGTCCCGGAGGGACCTCCCCACCCGTGGGCACAGATACGCAGTATTTT | TRBV12-2 | - | - | TRBJ2-3
CASSSTGGTGTEAFF | TGTGCCAGCAGCTCGACAGGGGGAACAGGGACTGAAGCTTTCTTT | TRBV7-2 | TRBD1 | - | TRBJ1-1
CASSPGQGSANEKLFF | TGCGCCAGCAGCCCCGGACAGGGGTCCGCTAATGAAAAACTGTTTTTT | TRBV5-1 | TRBD1 | - | TRBJ1-4
CASSLDAGGGTEAFF | TGTGCCAGCAGCTTAGATGCAGGGGGCGGCACTGAAGCTTTCTTT | TRBV11-3 | TRBD1 | - | TRBJ1-1
CASSPTSGGGNEQFF | TGTGCCAGCAGCCCCACTAGCGGGGGGGGGAATGAGCAGTTCTTC | TRBV3-1/TRBV3-2 | TRBD2 | - | TRBJ2-1
CASSHSGSGAGEQYF | TGTGCCAGCAGCCACTCGGGTAGCGGGGCAGGCGAGCAGTACTTC | TRBV7-3 | TRBD2 | - | TRBJ2-7
CASRRVQANTEAFF | TGTGCCAGCAGACGGGTACAGGCGAACACTGAAGCTTTCTTT | TRBV27 | - | - | TRBJ1-1
CASSSTSGGYNEQFF | TGTGCCAGCAGTTCGACTAGCGGGGGTTACAATGAGCAGTTCTTC | TRBV6-1 | TRBD2 | - | TRBJ2-1
CASSAGQGRSPLHF | TGTGCCAGCAGCGCCGGACAGGGGAGATCACCCCTCCACTTT | TRBV9 | TRBD1 | - | TRBJ1-6
CASSQDPHLNEKLFF | TGTGCCAGCAGCCAAGATCCACACCTTAATGAAAAACTGTTTTTT | TRBV3-1/TRBV3-2 | - | - | TRBJ1-4
CASSLYNREQFF | TGTGCCAGCAGTTTATATAACAGGGAGCAGTTCTTC | TRBV28 | - | once | TRBJ2-1
CASSLVCQGTYEQYF | TGTGCTAGCAGCTTAGTGTGTCAGGGTACCTACGAGCAGTACTTC | TRBV7-7 | - | - | TRBJ2-7
CASSLIGGTGEAFF | TGTGCCAGCAGCTTAATAGGGGGAACAGGTGAAGCTTTCTTT | TRBV7-2 | - | - | TRBJ1-1
CAISAGGRGGELFF | TGTGCCATCAGCGCAGGGGGCAGGGGCGGGGAGCTGTTTTTT | TRBV10-3 | TRBD1 | - | TRBJ2-2
CASSNGQGHSYEQYF | TGCGCCAGCAGCAATGGACAGGGGCACTCCTACGAGCAGTACTTC | TRBV5-1 | TRBD1 | - | TRBJ2-7
CASSSSGGRRTGELFF | TGTGCCAGCAGTTCCTCCGGAGGGAGAAGAACCGGGGAGCTGTTTTTT | TRBV27 | - | - | TRBJ2-2
CASSNPGGNQPQHF | TGTGCCAGCTCAAACCCTGGGGGGAATCAGCCCCAGCATTTT | TRBV2 | - | - | TRBJ1-5
CASSLLGLAVDEQYF | TGCGCCAGCAGCTTGCTGGGGCTAGCGGTTGACGAGCAGTACTTC | TRBV5-1 | TRBD2 | - | TRBJ2-7
CASSFGATGNTIYF | TGTGCCAGCAGTTTCGGAGCGACTGGAAACACCATATATTTT | TRBV27 | - | few | TRBJ1-3